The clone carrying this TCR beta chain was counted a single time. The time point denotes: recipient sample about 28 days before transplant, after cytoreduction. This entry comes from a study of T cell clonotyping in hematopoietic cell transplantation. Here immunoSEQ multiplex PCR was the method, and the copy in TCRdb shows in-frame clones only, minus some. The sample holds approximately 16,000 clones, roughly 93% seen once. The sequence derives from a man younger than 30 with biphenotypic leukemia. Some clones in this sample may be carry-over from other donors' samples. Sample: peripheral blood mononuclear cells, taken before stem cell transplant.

The CDR3 spells CASSLVPGTPLNTGELFF. The CDR3 coding sequence is TGTGCCAGCAGCTTGGTACCCGGGACACCACTGAACACCGGGGAGCTGTTTTTT. J is TRBJ2-2 and V is TRBV7-2; maybe TRBD1 (6 bases). The CDR3 loop spans 18 amino acids. Trimming left V 3 bases short and J 1 base short, with 18 bases between. Germline-derived CDR1 and CDR2 are SGHTA and FQGNSA.